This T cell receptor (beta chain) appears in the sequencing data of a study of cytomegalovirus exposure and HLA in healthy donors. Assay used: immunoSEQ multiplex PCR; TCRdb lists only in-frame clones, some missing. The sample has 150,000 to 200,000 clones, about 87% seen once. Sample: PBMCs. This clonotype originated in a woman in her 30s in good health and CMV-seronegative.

The CDR3 protein is CASSLSPGLNTEAFF. CDR3 nucleotides: TGTGCCAGCAGCTTGTCCCCGGGGTTGAACACTGAAGCTTTCTTT. The V gene is TRBV5-4, the J gene TRBJ1-1; no clear D gene. Germline-derived CDR1 and CDR2 are SGHNT and YYREEE (reference sequence). The CDR3 runs to 15 residues. Between the trimmed V and J ends, which lost 1 base and 0 bases, there was a span of 10 bases.